This TCR beta chain is from a study of identical twins. This CDR3 is 12 amino acids long. Germline V gene sequence: CDR1 LNHDA, CDR2 SQIVND (reference sequence). Trimming left V 1 base short and J 5 bases short, with 6 bases between. This clonotype was found a few times. Its antigen is undetermined. Unique molecular identifiers were present on the cDNA, and a universal primer site came from template switching. TCRdb fed the 5' RACE reads into MiXCR, producing one record per CDR3 protein. The sample holds around 290,000 distinct CDR3 sequences, nearly 9.5% seen once. Study-wide results and limits: Within cord blood, abundant beta clonotypes carried fewer insertions, but memory repertoires showed no such trend. It was cross-sectional statistical analysis, not following the same donors, that the conclusions relied on.

This same sample was also taken into another study, of yellow fever vaccine responses in identical twins. That report notes: The authors reported partly convergent, partly personalized vaccine responses in identical twins.

Sequencing was carried out using CD8+ T cells sorted from blood. The chain carries TRBV19 and TRBJ2-7; D gene unclear. The source of this sequence is a woman younger than 35 in good health. DNA for the CDR3: TGTGCCAGTAGTATAGTAGGCGACGAGCAGTACTTC. It is translated as CASSIVGDEQYF. Full variable domain (remainder filled in from reference TRBV19 and TRBJ2-7): DGGITQSPKYLFRKEGQNVTLSCEQNLNHDAMYWYRQDPGQGLRLIYYSQIVNDFQKGDIAEGYSVSREKKESFPLTVTSAQKNPTAFYLCASSIVGDEQYFGPGTRLTVT.